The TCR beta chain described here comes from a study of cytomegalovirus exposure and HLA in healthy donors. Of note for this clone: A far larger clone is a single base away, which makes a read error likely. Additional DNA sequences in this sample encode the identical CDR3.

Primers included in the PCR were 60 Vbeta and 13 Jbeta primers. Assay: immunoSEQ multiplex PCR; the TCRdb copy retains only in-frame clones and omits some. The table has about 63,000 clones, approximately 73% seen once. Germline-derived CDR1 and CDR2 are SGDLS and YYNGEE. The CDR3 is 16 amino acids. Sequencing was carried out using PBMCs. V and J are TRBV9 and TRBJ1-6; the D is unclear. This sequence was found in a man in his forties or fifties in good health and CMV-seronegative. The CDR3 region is CASSVALMPGNSPLHF. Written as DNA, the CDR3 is TGTGCGAGCAGCGTAGCCCTGATGCCAGGCAATTCACCCCTCCACTTT.